A selection of T cell receptor beta chains follows, all from one sample in a study of blood T cell repertoires in COVID-19. Clones were read by immunoSEQ multiplex PCR, and TCRdb kept only the in-frame ones, dropping some. Seen here are under 200,000 clones, over 60% observed once, and the top ten hold around 3.4%. Specimen: peripheral blood. Receptor source: a woman older than 75 with acute or convalescent COVID-19. Each CDR3 is given without its conserved first and last residue.

j_call | cdr3_length | v_call | cdr3_aa
TRBJ2-1 | 11 | TRBV6-1 | ASSENREGEQF
TRBJ1-1 | 11 | TRBV6-5 | ASLTPGGTEAF
TRBJ2-5 | 16 | TRBV9 | ASSVGPDRVPFGETQY
TRBJ1-1 | 11 | TRBV19 | ASSIGTATEAF
TRBJ2-7 | 11 | TRBV5-6 | ASSLGTLYEQY
TRBJ1-2 | 13 | TRBV5-1 | ASSFGLGARYGYT
TRBJ1-1 | 15 | TRBV7-9 | ASSPRTSAALNTEAF
TRBJ1-1 | 17 | TRBV5-1 | ASGKGSFGTGGFHTEAF
TRBJ2-4 | 15 | TRBV6-2/TRBV6-3 | ASSPNGLAGEGNIQY
TRBJ2-7 | 13 | TRBV19 | ASSLPGQGTYEQY
TRBJ2-2 | 10 | TRBV10-3 | AIDSNTGELF
TRBJ2-1 | 13 | TRBV27 | ASSPGRGSYNEQF
TRBJ1-4 | 12 | TRBV7-2 | ASGSRATNEKLF
TRBJ1-3 | 11 | TRBV30 | AWDQGNGNTIY
TRBJ2-3 | 13 | TRBV19 | ASSPPGLVTDTQY
TRBJ2-7 | 11 | TRBV11-3 | ASSSRGSYEQY
TRBJ1-1 | 11 | TRBV30 | AWRGQVGTEAF
TRBJ1-1 | 14 | TRBV21-1 | ASSKEGQSMNTEAF
TRBJ2-7 | 16 | TRBV3-1/TRBV3-2 | ASSQGLVRLALTYEQY
TRBJ2-3 | 10 | TRBV7-9 | ASSSRGDTQY
TRBJ1-5 | 15 | TRBV21-1 | ASTDHYRPYSNQPQH
TRBJ1-1 | 10 | TRBV24-1 | ATSDFRGEAF
TRBJ2-1 | 12 | TRBV6-5 | ASRIRNSYNEQF
TRBJ1-5 | 12 | TRBV2 | ASKYSYSNQPQH
TRBJ2-1 | 14 | TRBV19 | ASSTPTPRGGNEQF
TRBJ1-2 | 13 | TRBV14 | ASSRTWGPNYGYT
TRBJ2-1 | 13 | TRBV7-6 | ASSSLAGGNNEQF